This is a list of T cell receptor beta chains from one sample in a study of blood T cell repertoires in COVID-19. Generated by immunoSEQ multiplex PCR, the TCRdb table keeps only in-frame clones and is missing some. The sample shows about 160,000 clones, approximately 81% of them seen only once. Sequencing was done on a sample of peripheral blood. The source of these receptors is a woman in her sixties with COVID-19, enrolled during active disease. The CDR3 runs from the conserved cysteine through the conserved F or W. Fields, in order: J gene, clone size, CDR3 length, D gene, V gene, CDR3 DNA, CDR3 protein. The D gene is left open where the match is weak. The size of a clone is reported for some rows only, either as once, few or many, or as a class for expanded clones.

J: TRBJ2-3; size: NA; length: 16; D: NA; V: TRBV3-1/TRBV3-2; DNA: TGTGCCAGCAGCCAATTGGGGGCCCCTAGCACAGATACGCAGTATTTT; CDR3: CASSQLGAPSTDTQYF
J: TRBJ2-5; size: NA; length: 15; D: TRBD1; V: TRBV24-1; DNA: TGTGCCACCAGTGATGAGACAGGGAAGGTAGAGACCCAGTACTTC; CDR3: CATSDETGKVETQYF
J: TRBJ2-5; size: few; length: 12; D: TRBD2; V: TRBV7-8; DNA: TGTGCCAGCAGCCCCCCCGGGGGGGCCCAGTACTTC; CDR3: CASSPPGGAQYF
J: TRBJ2-2; size: NA; length: 16; D: TRBD1; V: TRBV5-1; DNA: TGCGCCAGCAGCTTGGGAGACAGGGGATTAACCGGGGAGCTGTTTTTT; CDR3: CASSLGDRGLTGELFF
J: TRBJ1-4; size: NA; length: 16; D: NA; V: TRBV19; DNA: TGTGCCAGTAGTATTGGCAGGGCCCTAGGAGGGGAAAAACTGTTTTTT; CDR3: CASSIGRALGGEKLFF
J: TRBJ2-3; size: NA; length: 16; D: NA; V: TRBV28; DNA: TGTGCCAGCAGCCCATCCACGGGAGAGGGTACAGATACGCAGTATTTT; CDR3: CASSPSTGEGTDTQYF
J: TRBJ2-1; size: NA; length: 19; D: TRBD2; V: TRBV14; DNA: TGTGCCAGCAGCCAAGTTTACAGAACTAGCGGGGTAGGCTACAATGAGCAGTTCTTC; CDR3: CASSQVYRTSGVGYNEQFF
J: TRBJ2-2; size: NA; length: 14; D: NA; V: TRBV18; DNA: TGTGCCGTTAGGGCGACAGTGAACACCGGGGAGCTGTTTTTT; CDR3: CAVRATVNTGELFF
J: TRBJ1-3; size: once; length: 16; D: NA; V: TRBV6-5; DNA: TGTGCCAGCAGTTACGCGCTTTCAGGCTCTGGAAACACCATATATTTT; CDR3: CASSYALSGSGNTIYF
J: TRBJ1-2; size: NA; length: 15; D: TRBD1; V: TRBV5-4; DNA: TGTGCCAGCAGCTTGGGGCCGGACAGGGAAGGGGGCTACACCTTC; CDR3: CASSLGPDREGGYTF
J: TRBJ1-5; size: NA; length: 17; D: TRBD1; V: TRBV7-2; DNA: TGTGCCAGCAGCCTTTCAGGGGGAGGTTATAGCAATCAGCCCCAGCATTTT; CDR3: CASSLSGGGYSNQPQHF
J: TRBJ1-2; size: NA; length: 13; D: NA; V: TRBV6-5; DNA: TGTGCCAGCAGCCAGACACCTAACTATGGCTACACCTTC; CDR3: CASSQTPNYGYTF
J: TRBJ1-2; size: NA; length: 13; D: NA; V: TRBV4-1; DNA: TGCGCCAGCAGCCAAACCACGGCGGGGAGCTACACCTTC; CDR3: CASSQTTAGSYTF
J: TRBJ1-1; size: few; length: 14; D: NA; V: TRBV30; DNA: TGTGCCTGGAGTGTACTCAAGTCGAACACTGAAGCTTTCTTT; CDR3: CAWSVLKSNTEAFF
J: TRBJ2-2; size: once; length: 15; D: TRBD2; V: TRBV28; DNA: TGTGCCAGCAGTTTAGCGGGGGAGAACACCGGGGAGCTGTTTTTT; CDR3: CASSLAGENTGELFF
J: TRBJ2-5; size: NA; length: 12; D: TRBD1; V: TRBV6-5; DNA: TGTGCCAGCAGAGGACAGGGCGAGACCCAGTACTTC; CDR3: CASRGQGETQYF
J: TRBJ1-2; size: NA; length: 13; D: TRBD1; V: TRBV5-5; DNA: TGTGCCAGCAGCCCCATCCAGGACAGGGGGTACACCTTC; CDR3: CASSPIQDRGYTF
J: TRBJ1-1; size: NA; length: 18; D: NA; V: TRBV12-5; DNA: TGTGCTAGTGGTTTGGTAGGGTGGGGCGCCGCGTGGGACACTGAAGCTTTCTTT; CDR3: CASGLVGWGAAWDTEAFF
J: TRBJ1-5; size: once; length: 14; D: TRBD1; V: TRBV2; DNA: TGTGCCAGCACTACCGGACAGGGGATGAAGCCCCAGCATTTT; CDR3: CASTTGQGMKPQHF
J: TRBJ1-6; size: NA; length: 15; D: TRBD1; V: TRBV5-1; DNA: TGCGCCAGCTCGACAGGGGGCTCCTATAATTCACCCCTCCACTTT; CDR3: CASSTGGSYNSPLHF
J: TRBJ1-1; size: NA; length: 14; D: TRBD1; V: TRBV10-3; DNA: TGTGCCATCAGTGAGGTAAAGGGGGCAACTGAAGCTTTCTTT; CDR3: CAISEVKGATEAFF
J: TRBJ2-7; size: NA; length: 15; D: NA; V: TRBV21-1; DNA: TGTGCCAGCAGCTTTTCAAGCGGGATAAGAAACGAGCAGTACTTC; CDR3: CASSFSSGIRNEQYF
J: TRBJ1-4; size: NA; length: 15; D: TRBD1; V: TRBV5-1; DNA: TGCGCCAGCAGCCGCACGACAGGGTGGGATGAAAAACTGTTTTTT; CDR3: CASSRTTGWDEKLFF
J: TRBJ2-2; size: NA; length: 16; D: NA; V: TRBV19; DNA: TGTGCCAGTAGTCGCACAGCAAACAGTGACACCGGGGAGCTGTTTTTT; CDR3: CASSRTANSDTGELFF
J: TRBJ2-1; size: NA; length: 14; D: TRBD1; V: TRBV12-5; DNA: TGTGCTAGTGGTTTGCTTTATCAGGGGGTGGGGCAGTTCTTC; CDR3: CASGLLYQGVGQFF
J: TRBJ2-2; size: NA; length: 15; D: TRBD2; V: TRBV7-8; DNA: TGTGCCAGCAGCCGGACTAGCGGGGGAACCGGGGAGCTGTTTTTT; CDR3: CASSRTSGGTGELFF
J: TRBJ2-7; size: NA; length: 16; D: TRBD1; V: TRBV3-1/TRBV3-2; DNA: TGTGCCAGCAGCCGACCCCGACAGGGAGATCCCTACGAGCAGTACTTC; CDR3: CASSRPRQGDPYEQYF
J: TRBJ2-2; size: NA; length: 15; D: NA; V: TRBV3-1/TRBV3-2; DNA: TGTGCCAGCAGCCCCGAGGCAGGGGGGACCGGGGAGCTGTTTTTT; CDR3: CASSPEAGGTGELFF
J: TRBJ1-1; size: NA; length: 14; D: NA; V: TRBV6-5; DNA: TGTGCCAGCAGGATACAGGGCGGGAACACTGAAGCTTTCTTT; CDR3: CASRIQGGNTEAFF
J: TRBJ2-1; size: NA; length: 11; D: NA; V: TRBV5-1; DNA: TGCGCCAGCAGCGTTAGCGAGGAGCAGTTCTTC; CDR3: CASSVSEEQFF
J: TRBJ1-5; size: NA; length: 14; D: TRBD1; V: TRBV3-1/TRBV3-2; DNA: TGTGCCAGCAGCCTACAGGGGAACAATCAGCCCCAGCATTTT; CDR3: CASSLQGNNQPQHF
J: TRBJ2-1; size: NA; length: 12; D: NA; V: TRBV28; DNA: TGTGCCAGCAGTTTCAGGTACAATGAGCAGTTCTTC; CDR3: CASSFRYNEQFF
J: TRBJ2-7; size: once; length: 14; D: NA; V: TRBV10-3; DNA: TGTGCCATCAGGGGCGGGGCCCAATCCTACGAGCAGTACTTC; CDR3: CAIRGGAQSYEQYF
J: TRBJ1-2; size: NA; length: 16; D: NA; V: TRBV27; DNA: TGTGCCAGCAGTTCCTTCGGCCTGGGGGCACGGAATGGCTACACCTTC; CDR3: CASSSFGLGARNGYTF
J: TRBJ1-5; size: NA; length: 13; D: NA; V: TRBV6-5; DNA: TGTGCCAGCAGACCCGGGGAAAATCAGCCCCAGCATTTT; CDR3: CASRPGENQPQHF